This record concerns one T cell receptor beta chain sequence. What it recognizes is unknown. The data stem from a study of T cell responses to AZD1222 COVID-19 vaccine. CDR1 and CDR2 from the germline V gene are KGHDR and SFDVKD. This CDR3 comprises 16 residues. J lost 0 bases, V lost 9 bases, and 11 bases had no gene match. General study points: Sampling that yielded the repertoires occurred only after the peak T cell response.

Profiled with immunoSEQ multiplex PCR; TCRdb holds only in-frame clones, not every one. The data hold about 180,000 clones, with 70% to 90% observed a single time. The clonotype comes from an adult in good health. The material was peripheral blood, obtained on day 0 of AZD1222 vaccination. The J gene is TRBJ2-3, the V gene TRBV24-1; 7 bases align to TRBD2. CDR3 coding DNA: TGTGCCACCGCGAACTCGATAGCGGGCAGCACAGATACGCAGTATTTT. Translation gives CATANSIAGSTDTQYF.